This TCR beta chain was captured by sequencing in a study of regulatory T cells in long-lasting Graves disease. Time point: persistent/refractory GD, antithyroid drugs over 5 years with positive TRAb. There was RNA extracted from PBMCs, and the TCR library was made from it. The CDR3 sequence is 15 residues long. CDR1 and CDR2 (germline): KGHDR, SFDVKD. V lost 4 bases to trimming and J lost 1 base, with 12 bases between them. Building of the TCR beta libraries involved iRepertoire HTBI primers and Arm-PCR of CDR3 regions. TCRdb redid the calling of the multiplex PCR reads with MiXCR, one entry per CDR3 protein. The sample contains 400,000 to 600,000 distinct CDR3 sequences, 20% to 25% of which appear only once. This clonotype was recorded at least ten times.

This specimen consisted of peripheral blood mononuclear cells (PBMCs), obtained when the disease was refractory, from a patient treated with antithyroid drugs. The TCR sequence derives from a female donor with Graves disease. The chain carries TRBV24-1 and TRBJ1-1; a weak D match, TRBD1 (5 bases). This chain's CDR3 is CATSDSGTENTEAFF. The CDR3 nucleotides are TGTGCCACCAGTGACTCCGGGACGGAGAACACTGAAGCTTTCTTT.